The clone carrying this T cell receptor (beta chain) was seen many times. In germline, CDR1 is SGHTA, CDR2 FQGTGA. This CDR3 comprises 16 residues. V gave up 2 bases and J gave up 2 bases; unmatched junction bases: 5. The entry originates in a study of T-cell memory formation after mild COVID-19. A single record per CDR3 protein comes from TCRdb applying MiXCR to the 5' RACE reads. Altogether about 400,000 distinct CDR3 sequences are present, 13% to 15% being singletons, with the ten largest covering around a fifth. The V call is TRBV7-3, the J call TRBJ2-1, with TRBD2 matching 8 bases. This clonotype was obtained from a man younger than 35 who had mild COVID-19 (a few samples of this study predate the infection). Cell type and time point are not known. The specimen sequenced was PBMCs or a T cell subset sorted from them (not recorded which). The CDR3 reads CASSLGLAGPYNEQFF. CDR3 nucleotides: TGTGCCAGCAGCTTAGGATTAGCGGGGCCCTACAATGAGCAGTTCTTC.